These 18 T cell receptor beta chains originate from one sample sequenced in a study of CD8 T cells in Susac syndrome. Roughly 0.5 to 1 ug RNA was reverse transcribed with random hexamers. TCRdb re-derived calls from the immunoSEQ multiplex PCR reads in MiXCR, one entry per CDR3 protein. This sample yields about 430,000 distinct CDR3 sequences, of which more than 80% are seen a single time; about 0.12% belongs to the top ten. Sequenced sample: CD8+ T cells from PBMCs. The receptors were sampled from a human donor with multiple sclerosis.

The chain joins TRBV30 to TRBJ1-5, with D hard to call. The CDR3 is made up of 15 amino acids. V gave up 3 bases and J gave up 4 bases, with 16 bases separating them. Germline assignment: CDR1 GTSNPN and CDR2 SVGIG (reference sequence). The CDR3 DNA sequence: TGTGCCTGGAGCGTCGGCAGTTTAGCAAATCAGCCCCAGCATTTT. Translated, it gives CAWSVGSLANQPQHF.

This chain uses TRBV14 with TRBJ2-3; 11 bases are a match to TRBD2. CDR1 is SGHDN, CDR2 FVKESK, per germline. This CDR3 spans 17 amino acids. Losses at the gene ends were 0 bases for V and 10 bases for J; bases not matched to a gene: 12. The CDR3 nucleotides read TGTGCCAGCAGCCAAGATCAACTAGCGGGGGCCCATGTGGCGCAGTATTTT. This encodes CASSQDQLAGAHVAQYF.

This chain connects TRBV9 to TRBJ2-1; 8 nucleotides line up with TRBD1. From germline, CDR1 is SGDLS and CDR2 YYNGEE. CDR3 length: 14 residues. With 3 bases clipped from V and 10 bases from J, the junction kept 9 bases outside the gene matches. For the CDR3, the DNA is TGTGCCAGCAGCGACAGGGGGTCCTCAGACGAGCAGTTCTTC. Its protein product is CASSDRGSSDEQFF.

This rearrangement joins TRBV5-1 to TRBJ2-1; a weak D match, TRBD2 (5 bases). CDR1 and CDR2 (germline): SGHRS, YFSETQ. The CDR3 totals 16 residues. The V end was cut by 2 bases, the J end by 0 bases, with 12 bases between. The CDR3 reads CASSFEGRSSYNEQFF. The DNA for the CDR3 is TGCGCCAGCAGCTTCGAGGGCCGCAGCTCCTACAATGAGCAGTTCTTC. Together with reference TRBV5-1 and TRBJ2-1, the CDR3 gives the full variable domain: KAGVTQTPRYLIKTRGQQVTLSCSPISGHRSVSWYQQTPGQGLQFLFEYFSETQRNKGNFPGRFSGRQFSNSRSEMNVSTLELGDSALYLCASSFEGRSSYNEQFFGPGTRLTVL.

This chain joins TRBV7-9 and TRBJ2-7; 8 bases align to TRBD2. Looked up from germline, CDR1 is SEHNR and CDR2 is FQNEAQ (reference sequence). The CDR3 covers 15 residues. The J segment lost 0 bases and the V segment lost 8 bases, leaving 9 bases of the junction unmatched. Written as DNA, the CDR3 is TGTGCCAGCGGATATAGCGGGGCGAGCTCCTACGAGCAGTACTTC. The encoded protein is CASGYSGASSYEQYF.

The DNA of the CDR3 is TGTGCCAGCAGTGACCAGGGAGCCAATTCACCCCTCCACTTT. This translates into CASSDQGANSPLHF. This chain connects TRBV2 to TRBJ1-6; perhaps TRBD1 as D (5 bases). Trimming took off 3 bases at V and 7 bases at J, with 10 bases between the two ends. The CDR3 extends over 14 amino acids. Germline V gene sequence: CDR1 SNHLY, CDR2 FYNNEI. Full variable domain (remainder filled in from reference TRBV2 and TRBJ1-6): EPEVTQTPSHQVTQMGQEVILRCVPISNHLYFYWYRQILGQKVEFLVSFYNNEISEKSEIFDDQFSVERPDGSNFTLKIRSTKLEDSAMYFCASSDQGANSPLHFGNGTRLTVT.

The V gene is TRBV19, the J gene TRBJ1-1, with 8 bases lining up with TRBD1. Germline values: CDR1 LNHDA, CDR2 SQIVND (reference sequence). The CDR3 totals 12 residues. With 9 bases clipped from V and 3 bases from J, the junction kept 3 bases outside the gene matches. The CDR3 is CASSTGDTEAFF. The CDR3 nucleotides read TGTGCCAGCTCGACAGGGGACACTGAAGCTTTCTTT. Supplemented by reference TRBV19 and TRBJ1-1, the full variable domain reads DGGITQSPKYLFRKEGQNVTLSCEQNLNHDAMYWYRQDPGQGLRLIYYSQIVNDFQKGDIAEGYSVSREKKESFPLTVTSAQKNPTAFYLCASSTGDTEAFFGQGTRLTVV.

This sequence joins TRBV27 and TRBJ1-6; D may be TRBD1 (6 bases). This CDR3 spans 16 amino acids. Germline assignment: CDR1 MNHEY and CDR2 SMNVEV (reference sequence). The ends were cut back, 5 bases at V and 2 bases at J, with 13 bases in the middle. The CDR3 region has the DNA TGTGCCAGCAGTCCGATGGGGGGCCCCTATAATTCACCCCTCCACTTT. Its translation is CASSPMGGPYNSPLHF.

This chain uses TRBV5-4 with TRBJ2-7; TRBD2 is a possible D gene (8 bases). The germline V gene has CDR1 SGHNT and CDR2 YYREEE (reference sequence). This CDR3 has 18 amino acids. Trimming removed 4 bases from V and 6 bases from J, with 29 bases in between. CDR3 nucleotide sequence: TGTGCCAGCAGCCAGGGGGATAGCGGGATGTTTATCGGCTCCGAGCAGTACTTC. This encodes CASSQGDSGMFIGSEQYF.

The gene calls are TRBV27 and TRBJ1-1; tentative D call: TRBD1 (5 bases). Between the trimmed V and J ends, which lost 2 bases and 1 base, there was a span of 14 bases. Germline CDR1 is MNHEY and CDR2 is SMNVEV (reference sequence). The length of the CDR3 is 16 residues. The CDR3 here is CASSLRGLQGNTEAFF. The CDR3 nucleotides are TGTGCCAGCAGTTTAAGGGGCCTTCAGGGGAACACTGAAGCTTTCTTT.

This chain connects TRBV20-1 to TRBJ2-5; D remains unclear. The CDR3 consists of 14 residues. V dropped 0 bases and J dropped 5 bases, with 13 bases sitting between them. Per germline, CDR1 DFQATT and CDR2 SNEGSKA (reference sequence). In DNA form, the CDR3 reads TGCAGTGCTAGAGACCCTATCCTGGGGGAGACCCAGTACTTC. Translated, it gives CSARDPILGETQYF.

The chain carries TRBV19 and TRBJ1-1; perhaps TRBD1 as D (5 bases). Germline V gene lookup returns CDR1 LNHDA and CDR2 SQIVND (reference sequence). The CDR3 is 15 residues long. Trimming cost V 3 bases and J 0 bases, with 11 bases left between them. CDR3 sequence: CASSINGAMNTEAFF. Here the CDR3 DNA reads TGTGCCAGTAGTATCAACGGGGCTATGAACACTGAAGCTTTCTTT.

This chain uses TRBV4-1 with TRBJ1-2; unclear D gene. Trimming pared 2 bases from V and 6 bases from J, leaving 10 bases between. The germline CDR1 and CDR2 sequences are MGHRA and YSYEKL. The CDR3 has 13 residues. Written as DNA, the CDR3 is TGCGCCAGCAGCCAACGGATACGGGATGGCTACACCTTC. Its translation: CASSQRIRDGYTF.

This chain uses TRBV4-1 with TRBJ2-5, with D uncertain. V lost 0 bases and J 3 bases, leaving 8 bases between the germline ends. This CDR3 spans 14 amino acids. CDR1 is MGHRA and CDR2 is YSYEKL in the germline V gene. The CDR3 DNA follows: TGCGCCAGCAGCCAAGATTACAGAAAAGAGACCCAGTACTTC. Translation gives CASSQDYRKETQYF.

The CDR3 reads CASSAGGVANEQFF. CDR3 nucleotide sequence: TGTGCCAGCAGTGCCGGGGGGGTAGCCAATGAGCAGTTCTTC. The chain joins TRBV27 to TRBJ2-1, with 8 positions matching TRBD2. V lost 5 bases, J lost 6 bases, and 6 bases stayed unmatched. The length of the CDR3 is 14 residues. Looked up from germline, CDR1 is MNHEY and CDR2 is SMNVEV (reference sequence).

The chain is built from TRBV4-1 and TRBJ1-5; 8 bases line up with TRBD1. V lost 5 bases to trimming and J lost 0 bases; unmatched junction nucleotides: 3. The CDR3 sequence is 15 residues long. Per germline, CDR1 MGHRA and CDR2 YSYEKL. The CDR3 nucleotides are TGCGCCAGCAGCTGGACAGGGTATAGCAATCAGCCCCAGCATTTT. It translates to CASSWTGYSNQPQHF.

V is TRBV20-1 and J is TRBJ2-7; D not certain. The CDR3 is made up of 22 amino acids. The V gene lost 0 bases and the J gene lost 4 bases, with 37 bases spanning the gap. The germline V gene encodes CDR1 DFQATT and CDR2 SNEGSKA (reference sequence). CDR3 loop: CSARDRIVPGFRDGGFGYEQYF. The CDR3 DNA reads TGCAGTGCTAGAGATCGGATCGTCCCGGGCTTTCGAGATGGTGGGTTTGGGTACGAGCAGTACTTC.

The chain uses TRBV11-2 and TRBJ2-1; D tentatively fits TRBD1 or TRBD2 (7 bases each). Trimming took 5 bases from V and 7 from J, leaving 18 bases between them. CDR1 SGHAT and CDR2 FQNNGV come from the germline V gene. The CDR3 sequence is 15 residues long. CDR3 coding DNA: TGTGCCAGCAGCCCAGGGGGGGGCGGGATAAATGAGCAGTTCTTC. This sequence encodes CASSPGGGGINEQFF.